This TCR beta chain was profiled in a study of blood T cell repertoires in COVID-19. Study-level information: Sample material is recorded as cDNA or gDNA derived from T cells, B-cell-depleted T cells, or PBMCs.

The method was immunoSEQ multiplex PCR; TCRdb's version includes in-frame clones alone and lacks a portion of them. The data contain 120,000 or so clones, roughly nine tenths of them singletons. The germline gives CDR1 LNHDA, CDR2 SQIVND (reference sequence). The CDR3 has 14 amino acids. V was cut by 2 bases and J by 4 bases, with 10 bases left in between. The clonotype originates from a middle-aged man with active COVID-19. The chain combines TRBV19 with TRBJ2-3, with a possible D match to TRBD2 (7 bases). Material: peripheral blood. This CDR3 is CASSIQGRADTQYF. Written as DNA, the CDR3 is TGTGCCAGTAGTATACAGGGGAGGGCAGATACGCAGTATTTT.